Listed here are 23 T cell receptor beta chains from one sample, sequenced in a study of cytomegalovirus exposure and HLA in healthy donors. The PCR had 60 Vbeta and 13 Jbeta primers. TCRdb's table, derived via immunoSEQ multiplex PCR, lists solely in-frame clones and lacks some. The data contain approximately 120,000 clones, around four fifths of them seen just once; the ten biggest clones take up more than 3.5%. Material for sequencing was PBMCs. Receptors originate from a woman aged 35 to 49 in good health and CMV-seropositive.

The rearrangement uses TRBV28 and TRBJ1-1; D unresolved. Trimming stripped 1 base from V and 6 bases from J, with 9 bases between. Germline CDR1 MDHEN, CDR2 SYDVKM. The length of the CDR3 is 13 residues. The CDR3 region is CASSLFGVPEAFF. The DNA for the CDR3 is TGTGCCAGCAGTTTATTCGGGGTCCCTGAAGCTTTCTTT.

J is TRBJ2-4 and V is TRBV19, with 9 bases lining up with TRBD1. Germline trimming cut 3 bases from V and 1 base from J; bases unmatched to any gene: 4. Germline V gene sequence: CDR1 LNHDA, CDR2 SQIVND (reference sequence). This CDR3 spans 16 amino acids. The CDR3 DNA sequence: TGTGCCAGTAGTATTTACAGGGGGCCGGCCAAAAACATTCAGTACTTC. Translated: CASSIYRGPAKNIQYF.

The rearrangement uses TRBV12-2 and TRBJ2-7; the D call in the table, TRBD2, was not verified against the DNA. TRBV12-2 is marked as a pseudogene. The CDR3 is 19 residues long. The CDR3 reads CASRPVPPPPSGRAYEQYF. The CDR3 DNA follows: TGTGCAAGTCGCCCGGTACCCCCTCCTCCTAGCGGGAGGGCGTACGAGCAGTACTTC.

This rearrangement joins TRBV9 to TRBJ1-2, with TRBD1 identical over 9 bases. Germline V CDR1 and CDR2: SGDLS, YYNGEE. The J segment lost 8 bases and the V segment lost 2 bases, leaving 10 bases of the junction unmatched. This CDR3 region has 15 residues. This chain's CDR3 is CASSVDSGQGGGYTF. CDR3 sequence (DNA): TGTGCCAGCAGCGTGGACTCGGGACAGGGTGGAGGCTACACCTTC.

V is TRBV18 and J is TRBJ2-5; tentative D call: TRBD2 (5 bases). Germline assignment: CDR1 KGHSH and CDR2 LQKENI. The CDR3 contains 13 residues. Deletions cut 2 bases from V and 4 bases from J, with 8 bases between. In DNA form, the CDR3 reads TGTGCCAGCTCACCAGGAGGAGGAGAGACCCAGTACTTC. It translates to CASSPGGGETQYF.

This CDR3 is CASSGTADTQYF. The CDR3 bases are TGCGCCAGCAGTGGAACAGCAGATACGCAGTATTTT. The V and J genes are TRBV10-1 and TRBJ2-3; D remains unclear. This CDR3 region has 12 residues. Between the trimmed V and J ends, which lost 4 bases and 4 bases, there was a span of 6 bases. CDR1 WNHNN and CDR2 SYGVQD come from the germline V gene (reference sequence).

This chain connects TRBV6-1 to TRBJ1-6; unclear D gene. The germline V and J ends were trimmed by 4 bases and 4 bases, with 5 bases remaining between them. The CDR3 runs 13 residues. Germline CDR1 is MNHNS and CDR2 is SASEGT. The CDR3 loop is CASSAHYNSPLHF. The CDR3 nucleotides are TGTGCCAGCAGTGCCCATTATAATTCACCCCTCCACTTT.

This chain links TRBV27 with TRBJ2-7, with D perhaps TRBD2 (5 bases). Germline V gives CDR1 MNHEY, CDR2 SMNVEV (reference sequence). Trimming pared 6 bases from V and 3 bases from J, leaving 18 bases between. CDR3 length: 15 residues. The CDR3 DNA reads TGTGCCAGCAGCTCGTTATGGGGAGTTGGCTACGAGCAGTACTTC. Translated, it gives CASSSLWGVGYEQYF.

This clone was observed a single time. The chain recombines TRBV5-6 with TRBJ2-6; D may be TRBD1 (6 bases). The CDR3 runs 17 residues. Trimming left V 4 bases short and J 0 bases short, with 14 bases between. Germline V gene data show CDR1 as SGHDT and CDR2 as YYEEEE. CDR3 DNA: TGTGCCAGCAGCGGGCGACAGGACCGCTCTGGGGCCAACGTCCTGACTTTC. Its translation: CASSGRQDRSGANVLTF.

The genes are TRBV7-3 and TRBJ2-5, with 11 positions matching TRBD2. Germline loops: CDR1 SGHTA, CDR2 FQGTGA. Germline trimming cut 3 bases from V and 5 bases from J; bases unmatched to any gene: 5. CDR3 length equals 15 residues. CDR3 loop: CASSLGLAEGETQYF. The CDR3 DNA follows: TGTGCCAGCAGCTTGGGACTAGCGGAAGGGGAGACCCAGTACTTC.

The CDR3 coding sequence is TGTGCCAGTAGTATTCTTGAGATCAATCAGCCCCAGCATTTT. This gives the protein CASSILEINQPQHF. This chain connects TRBV19 to TRBJ1-5, with no clear D. This CDR3 is 14 amino acids long. V lost 3 bases to trimming and J lost 3 bases, with 9 bases between them. Germline V gene sequence: CDR1 LNHDA, CDR2 SQIVND (reference sequence).

The chain combines TRBV28 with TRBJ1-5, with D perhaps TRBD1 (5 bases). This CDR3 comprises 17 residues. With 5 bases removed from V and 3 bases from J, the gap between germline ends came to 20 bases. Germline CDR1 MDHEN, CDR2 SYDVKM. CDR3 loop: CASSDPGGQVDNQPQHF. The CDR3 DNA is TGTGCCAGCAGTGACCCCGGGGGTCAGGTAGACAATCAGCCCCAGCATTTT. Combining the CDR3 with reference TRBV28 and TRBJ1-5 gives the whole variable domain DVKVTQSSRYLVKRTGEKVFLECVQDMDHENMFWYRQDPGLGLRLIYFSYDVKMKEKGDIPEGYSVSREKKERFSLILESASTNQTSMYLCASSDPGGQVDNQPQHFGDGTRLSIL.

The chain carries TRBV19 and TRBJ2-5, with 8 bases matching TRBD1. The CDR3 contains 15 residues. After removal of 5 bases from V and 2 bases from J, the junction contained 7 bases not matched to a gene. Germline V gene lookup returns CDR1 LNHDA and CDR2 SQIVND (reference sequence). The CDR3 here is CASSSGQGSQETQYF. CDR3 nucleotide sequence: TGTGCCAGTAGTTCCGGACAGGGTTCACAAGAGACCCAGTACTTC.

This clone was recorded once. The genes are TRBV5-1 and TRBJ2-2, with TRBD1 identical over 7 bases. CDR1 SGHRS and CDR2 YFSETQ come from the germline V gene. V lost 4 bases, J lost 0 bases, and 9 bases stayed unmatched. This CDR3 has 17 amino acids. The CDR3 region is CASSPRVGTANTGELFF. CDR3 DNA sequence: TGCGCCAGCAGCCCTAGGGTGGGGACAGCGAACACCGGGGAGCTGTTTTTT.

Here the CDR3 DNA reads TGTGCCAGCAGCTTGGCTCAGTGGAACACTGAAGCTTTCTTT. This codes for CASSLAQWNTEAFF. The rearrangement joins TRBV5-5 to TRBJ1-1; D call uncertain. Germline CDR1 reads SGHKS; CDR2 reads YYEKEE (reference sequence). The CDR3 runs to 14 residues. Trimming took 0 bases from V and 1 from J, leaving 7 bases between them.

V gene TRBV30 combines with J gene TRBJ1-6; D ambiguous. CDR1 GTSNPN and CDR2 SVGIG come from the germline V gene (reference sequence). This CDR3 contains 12 residues. Trimming pared 3 bases from V and 14 bases from J, leaving 14 bases between. The DNA for the CDR3 is TGTGCCTGGAGGTTTGCGGGCCTATCCCTCCACTTT. It is translated as CAWRFAGLSLHF.

The chain combines TRBV6-5 with TRBJ2-3; D possibly corresponds to TRBD2 (6 bases). CDR1 MNHEY and CDR2 SVGAGI come from the germline V gene. The CDR3 loop spans 14 amino acids. V lost 8 bases and J 5 bases, leaving 17 bases between the germline ends. CDR3 protein: CASRRPGALDTQYF. DNA of the CDR3: TGTGCCAGCCGCCGGCCGGGAGCATTAGATACGCAGTATTTT.

The chain carries TRBV28 and TRBJ1-1; weak D call: TRBD1 (6 bases). Looked up from germline, CDR1 is MDHEN and CDR2 is SYDVKM. The CDR3 spans 15 residues. Trimming took 6 bases from V and 1 from J, leaving 15 bases between them. CDR3 DNA: TGTGCCAGCAGACTTACGGGAGGGGGGAACACTGAAGCTTTCTTT. It translates to CASRLTGGGNTEAFF.

This clone was counted once. The rearrangement links TRBV19 to TRBJ1-2, with TRBD1 matching over 9 bases. Germline V CDR1 and CDR2: LNHDA, SQIVND (reference sequence). The CDR3 runs 14 residues. The junction had 7 bases not matched to a gene; V was cut back by 6 bases and J by 5 bases. The CDR3, as DNA: TGTGCCAGTAGGCTCACAGGGGGCCCTTATGGCTACACCTTC. Encoded protein: CASRLTGGPYGYTF.

The gene calls are TRBV30 and TRBJ1-2; weak D call: TRBD1 (5 bases). Germline CDR1 and CDR2: GTSNPN and SVGIG (reference sequence). V lost 2 bases and J lost 7, with 23 bases in between. This CDR3 has 16 amino acids. This chain's CDR3 is CAWSIKPGTESLGYTF. CDR3 sequence (DNA): TGTGCCTGGAGTATAAAACCCGGGACTGAATCCCTTGGCTACACCTTC.

The CDR3 loop is CASGLVLGPDDGYTF. The DNA of the CDR3 is TGTGCTAGTGGTTTGGTATTGGGCCCCGATGATGGCTACACCTTC. V gene TRBV12-5 combines with J gene TRBJ1-2; no reliable D call. Germline V gives CDR1 LGHNT, CDR2 FRNRAP. V was clipped by 0 bases and J by 6 bases, with 14 bases between them. The CDR3 covers 15 residues.

In this sample, this clone turned up a few times. The CDR3 region is CASSPGEGQYF. Here the CDR3 DNA reads TGTGCCAGCAGCCCGGGGGAGGGGCAGTACTTC. This chain joins TRBV25-1 and TRBJ2-7, with 7 bases aligning to TRBD2. CDR3 length: 11 amino acids. Germline V CDR1 and CDR2: MGHDK, SYGVNS. V dropped 6 bases and J dropped 9; count of bases not matched to a gene: 5.

V gene TRBV13 combines with J gene TRBJ2-2; 8 nucleotides agree with TRBD2. V dropped 1 base and J dropped 3; count of bases not matched to a gene: 7. CDR1 is PRHDT and CDR2 is FYEKMQ in the germline V gene (reference sequence). CDR3 length: 17 amino acids. The DNA for the CDR3 is TGTGCCAGCAGCTTAGAGGCCCTAGCGGGTGACACCGGGGAGCTGTTTTTT. Protein: CASSLEALAGDTGELFF.